The 31 T cell receptor beta chains below come from one sample, sequenced in a study of T cell clonality in common variable immunodeficiency. Study results and caveats: Common variable immunodeficiency TCR beta sequences reportedly had fewer deletions and N-nucleotide insertions.

These TCRs' antigens remain unknown. Measured with immunoSEQ multiplex PCR; TCRdb has only the in-frame clones, and not every one. This repertoire holds around 30,000 clones, and none appear only once. The sample consisted of peripheral blood mononuclear cells. All receptors derive from a human donor with common variable immunodeficiency.

On this clone: The read is 3 residues too short to cover the CDR3 end, so that end is filled in from the germline J gene. The V call is TRBV2, the J call TRBJ2-7, with TRBD1 identical over 8 bases. The germline CDR1 and CDR2 sequences are SNHLY and FYNNEI. The CDR3 runs to 13 residues. V lost 11 bases, J lost 3 bases, and 9 bases stayed unmatched. The CDR3 loop reads CAAVYTGGYEQYF. The sequenced CDR3 bases are TGTGCCGCCGTGTATACAGGGGGCTACGAG.

At least ten counts were recorded for this clone. The read terminates 3 residues before the CDR3 end, so the remaining end is supplied by the germline J gene. This chain uses TRBV5-1 with TRBJ2-5; TRBD1 might be the D (6 bases). CDR3 length: 14 amino acids. Germline-derived CDR1 and CDR2 are SGHRS and YFSETQ. Trimming left V 4 bases short and J 5 bases short, with 15 bases between. The CDR3 region is CASSPQGWRETQYF. CDR3 bases read: TGCGCCAGCAGCCCACAGGGATGGAGGGAGACC.

This clone was seen more than once but under ten times. The DNA ends 3 residues before the CDR3 does, and the rest of the CDR3 is filled in from the germline J gene. This chain uses TRBV11-2 with TRBJ2-3; 8 bases are shared with TRBD2. This CDR3 contains 15 residues. J lost 3 bases, V lost 5 bases, and 7 bases had no gene match. From germline, CDR1 is SGHAT and CDR2 FQNNGV. The DNA read from the CDR3 is TGTGCCAGCAGCCGGAGCGGGAGAAGGACAGATACG. It codes for CASSRSGRRTDT. The whole CDR3 reads CASSRSGRRTDTQYF.

Remarks on this clone: The read stops 3 residues short of the end of the CDR3; the missing end is completed from the germline J gene. V gene TRBV2 combines with J gene TRBJ2-2; D possibly corresponds to TRBD2 (6 bases). This CDR3 comprises 15 residues. Germline V gene sequence: CDR1 SNHLY, CDR2 FYNNEI. V was shortened by 8 bases and J by 5 bases, with 18 bases between the two germline ends. This CDR3 is CASHWSGGTTGELFF. The sequenced CDR3 bases are TGTGCCAGCCACTGGTCTGGGGGGACGACCGGGGAG.

Many counts were recorded for this clone. The sequence runs out 3 residues before the end of the CDR3; the remainder is reconstructed from the germline J gene. V gene TRBV20-1 combines with J gene TRBJ1-3; a possible D gene is TRBD1 (6 bases). The ends were cut back, 5 bases at V and 0 bases at J, with 11 bases in the middle. Germline assignment: CDR1 DFQATT and CDR2 SNEGSKA (reference sequence). The CDR3 consists of 14 residues. CDR3 amino acids: CSAAHRDSGNTIYF. The CDR3 DNA, read in part, is TGCAGTGCTGCCCACAGGGACTCTGGAAACACC.

This clone showed up many times. CDR3 DNA (partial): TGTGCCAGCAGCTTAACTCCAGGGGGTTCTTACAATGAG. Translating gives CASSLTPGGSYNE. The full-length CDR3 reads as CASSLTPGGSYNEQFF. The chain couples TRBV7-3 to TRBJ2-1; 7 bases map to TRBD1. The CDR3 end falls 3 residues outside the read, so it is completed with the germline J gene. V was clipped by 0 bases and J by 4 bases; unmatched bases: 6. Germline CDR1 SGHTA, CDR2 FQGTGA. The CDR3 runs to 16 residues.

This clone was detected many times. The read comes to an end 3 residues before the CDR3 does, leaving the germline J gene to fill in the end. The rearrangement links TRBV29-1 to TRBJ2-2; D perhaps matches TRBD1 (7 bases). Germline V gene data show CDR1 as SQVTM and CDR2 as ANQGSEA. The CDR3 sequence is 14 residues long. Trimming took 5 bases from V and 1 from J, leaving 11 bases between them. The part of the CDR3 DNA that was read is TGCAGCGTTCTCCAGGGGGGGAACACCGGGGAG. Its translation: CSVLQGGNTGE. From start to end, the CDR3 is CSVLQGGNTGELFF.

This clone was counted between two and nine times. The CDR3 end falls 3 residues outside the read, so it is completed with the germline J gene. The gene calls are TRBV20-1 and TRBJ2-7; 7 bases are a match to TRBD2. This CDR3 has 13 residues. Trimming removed 6 bases from V and 5 bases from J; junction bases left unmatched: 10. In germline, CDR1 is DFQATT, CDR2 SNEGSKA (reference sequence). CDR3 bases read: TGCAGTGCCCAAGCGGGGTCAGAAGACGAG. Protein sequence: CSAQAGSEDE. The CDR3 in full is CSAQAGSEDEQYF.

This clone was seen ten or more times. The read stops 3 residues short of the end of the CDR3; the missing end is completed from the germline J gene. The V and J genes are TRBV10-3 and TRBJ2-3; 7 nucleotides line up with TRBD2. The trim removed 6 bases at V and 0 bases at J, leaving 12 bases unmatched. In germline, CDR1 is ENHRY, CDR2 SYGVKD. The CDR3 is 17 amino acids. The CDR3 sequence is CAIRGLSGPKSTDTQYF. The sequenced CDR3 bases are TGTGCCATCAGGGGCCTTAGCGGGCCTAAAAGCACAGATACG.

This clone was counted many times. The sequenced fragment ends 3 residues before the CDR3 boundary, so the rest is inferred from the germline J gene. The V and J genes are TRBV29-1 and TRBJ1-2; 8 nucleotides line up with TRBD1. The CDR3 runs to 12 residues. Germline V gene lookup returns CDR1 SQVTM and CDR2 ANQGSEA. J lost 7 bases, V lost 7 bases, and 8 bases had no gene match. CDR3 DNA (partial): TGCAGCGCCGGACCGGGACAGGCTGGC. Its protein is CSAGPGQAG. In full, the CDR3 reads CSAGPGQAGYTF.

The sample holds a few counts of this clone. The CDR3 goes on 3 residues after the read ends, and that part is filled in from the germline J gene. The V gene is TRBV30, the J gene TRBJ1-4; 7 bases are a match to TRBD1. Germline V gene sequence: CDR1 GTSNPN, CDR2 SVGIG (reference sequence). The CDR3 spans 14 residues. V gave up 4 bases and J gave up 8 bases; unmatched junction bases: 10. CDR3 DNA, as far as it was read: TGTGCCTGGAAGCGAGACAGGGCTGGCGAAAAA. Its translation is CAWKRDRAGEK. The full CDR3 is CAWKRDRAGEKLFF.

This clone appeared many times. The CDR3 end falls 3 residues outside the read, so it is completed with the germline J gene. The chain is built from TRBV7-9 and TRBJ2-7; no clear D gene. Germline loops: CDR1 SEHNR, CDR2 FQNEAQ (reference sequence). Trimming shortened V by 3 bases and J by 1 base, and 10 bases separated the two germline ends. The CDR3 is made up of 14 amino acids. The CDR3 DNA, read in part, is TGTGCCAGCAGCTTCGCACAACAGTCCTACGAG. Translation: CASSFAQQSYE. From start to end, the CDR3 is CASSFAQQSYEQYF. Full variable domain (rest looked up from reference TRBV7-9 and TRBJ2-7): DTGVSQNPRHKITKRGQNVTFRCDPISEHNRLYWYRQTLGQGPEFLTYFQNEAQLEKSRLLSDRFSAERPKGSFSTLEIQRTEQGDSAMYLCASSFAQQSYEQYFGPGTRLTVT.

This clone was seen a handful of times. The missing CDR3 end, 3 residues past where the read stops, is filled in from the germline J gene. This chain uses TRBV19 with TRBJ2-7; D is tentatively TRBD1 or TRBD2 (5 bases each). Germline V CDR1 and CDR2: LNHDA, SQIVND (reference sequence). With 8 bases removed from V and 0 bases from J, the gap between germline ends came to 17 bases. This CDR3 comprises 15 residues. The CDR3 DNA, read in part, is TGTGCCAGTTCCCCGCTTGAGGGGTTCTCCTACGAG. It translates to CASSPLEGFSYE. The full-length CDR3 reads as CASSPLEGFSYEQYF.

This clone has just a few counts. The CDR3 end is not reached by the read, which stops 3 residues before it; the germline J gene fills it in. This chain joins TRBV19 and TRBJ1-2; 11 nucleotides agree with TRBD1. The CDR3 runs to 18 residues. V dropped 2 bases and J dropped 0; count of bases not matched to a gene: 8. Germline CDR1 and CDR2: LNHDA and SQIVND (reference sequence). The sequenced part of the CDR3 DNA is TGTGCCAGTAGTATACGGACAGGGGGCGCAATCCCTAACTATGGC. As protein: CASSIRTGGAIPNYG. The full CDR3 sequence reads CASSIRTGGAIPNYGYTF.

This clone was detected ten times or more. The DNA ends 3 residues before the CDR3 does, and the rest of the CDR3 is filled in from the germline J gene. This rearrangement joins TRBV29-1 to TRBJ2-5, with D possibly matching TRBD2 (6 bases). V was cut by 6 bases and J by 2 bases, with 16 bases left in between. The germline CDR1 and CDR2 sequences are SQVTM and ANQGSEA. The CDR3 covers 14 residues. The DNA read from the CDR3 is TGCAGCGTGGACTTAGGTGGGGGGCAAGAGACC. Its protein product is CSVDLGGGQET. The CDR3 as a whole reads CSVDLGGGQETQYF. The whole variable domain, filled in from reference TRBV29-1 and TRBJ2-5, reads SAVISQKPSRDICQRGTSLTIQCQVDSQVTMMFWYRQQPGQSLTLIATANQGSEATYESGFVIDKFPISRPNLTFSTLTVSNMSPEDSSIYLCSVDLGGGQETQYFGPGTRLLVL.

The sample holds many counts of this clone. The read falls 3 residues short of the CDR3 end, and the missing part is taken from the germline J gene. The chain carries TRBV19 and TRBJ2-6; the D is unclear. Trimming removed 5 bases at V and 0 bases at J, with 2 bases between. Germline-derived CDR1 and CDR2 are LNHDA and SQIVND (reference sequence). This CDR3 comprises 13 residues. The CDR3 protein is CASSHSGANVLTF. The sequenced CDR3 bases are TGTGCCAGTAGTCACTCTGGGGCCAACGTC.

To note about this clone: Read coverage stops 3 residues before the CDR3 terminus; the germline J gene supplies the remainder. V gene TRBV11-3 combines with J gene TRBJ1-1, with D possibly TRBD1 on 5 matching bases. CDR1 is SGHNT and CDR2 is YENEEA in the germline V gene. V was clipped by 5 bases and J by 5 bases, with 12 bases between them. The CDR3 extends over 13 amino acids. The CDR3 reads CASSLLGTTEAFF. The CDR3 bases that were read are TGTGCCAGCAGCCTACTGGGGACTACTGAA.

The sample holds a few counts of this clone. With the read ending 3 residues before the CDR3 end, the germline J gene is used to fill in that end. The chain carries TRBV19 and TRBJ2-3, with 13 bases fitting TRBD2. From germline, CDR1 is LNHDA and CDR2 SQIVND (reference sequence). There are 16 residues in the CDR3. Germline trimming cut 5 bases from V and 4 bases from J; bases unmatched to any gene: 6. This CDR3 reads CASSPRTSGGADTQYF. The CDR3 DNA, read in part, is TGTGCCAGTAGTCCGAGGACTAGCGGGGGTGCAGATACG.

The sample holds a few counts of this clone. The read ends 3 residues early relative to the CDR3; the germline J gene fills the gap. This chain joins TRBV29-1 and TRBJ2-7; the D gene is possibly TRBD2 (7 bases). V shed 6 bases and J shed 0 bases, with 12 bases lying between them. The CDR3 is 13 residues long. CDR1 and CDR2 (germline): SQVTM, ANQGSEA. The part of the CDR3 DNA that was read is TGCAGCGTGAGGGGGGGTCCCTCCTACGAG. Its translation: CSVRGGPSYE. The CDR3 in its entirety is CSVRGGPSYEQYF.

A word on this clone: Coverage ceases 3 residues before the CDR3 finishes, and the germline J gene fills in the end. The genes are TRBV7-9 and TRBJ1-1; unclear D gene. The V end was cut by 2 bases, the J end by 2 bases, with 6 bases between. CDR3 length equals 13 residues. In germline, CDR1 is SEHNR, CDR2 FQNEAQ (reference sequence). The CDR3 is CASSLQSNTEAFF. The covered CDR3 bases are TGTGCCAGCAGCTTACAGAGTAACACTGAA.

This clone occurred a few times. The observed sequence ends 3 residues before the CDR3 terminus, with the missing tail filled in from the germline J gene. The chain uses TRBV7-9 and TRBJ1-3; a weak D match, TRBD1 (5 bases). Trimming shortened V by 0 bases and J by 3 bases, and 6 bases separated the two germline ends. Germline values: CDR1 SEHNR, CDR2 FQNEAQ (reference sequence). The CDR3 totals 14 residues. The CDR3 sequence is CASSLARVGNTIYF. The DNA read from the CDR3 is TGTGCCAGCAGCTTAGCCAGGGTTGGAAACACC.

A word on this clone: The read is 3 residues too short to cover the CDR3 end, so that end is filled in from the germline J gene. The chain joins TRBV7-6 to TRBJ1-2; TRBD1 is a possible D gene (5 bases). This CDR3 has 12 residues. Germline lookup yields CDR1 SGHVS and CDR2 FNYEAQ. The ends were cut back, 5 bases at V and 3 bases at J, with 7 bases in the middle. The covered CDR3 bases are TGTGCCAGCAGCGGCAGGGACTATGGC. Protein: CASSGRDYG. The whole CDR3 protein reads CASSGRDYGYTF.

This clone was picked up many times. The read is 3 residues too short to cover the CDR3 end, so that end is filled in from the germline J gene. This chain connects TRBV16 to TRBJ2-3; D unresolved. Germline V gene sequence: CDR1 KGHSY, CDR2 FQNENV. V was pared by 3 bases and J by 0 bases, with 7 bases between. CDR3 size: 14 residues. The CDR3 reads CASSQVQSTDTQYF. The CDR3 bases that were read are TGTGCCAGCAGCCAGGTCCAGAGCACAGATACG.

The CDR3 bases that were read are TGTGCCAGCTCACCATCCGGACAGGGGGCCATCATTAGCAATCAGCCC. Amino acids: CASSPSGQGAIISNQP. The whole CDR3 is CASSPSGQGAIISNQPQHF. The genes are TRBV18 and TRBJ1-5, with 11 bases fitting TRBD1. The read halts 3 residues ahead of the CDR3 end, with the missing end drawn from the germline J gene. Germline V gene data show CDR1 as KGHSH and CDR2 as LQKENI. The CDR3 contains 19 residues. The V and J ends lost 2 bases and 0 bases, in that order; junction bases with no gene match: 9.

This clone was observed many times. Read data end 3 residues before the CDR3 end; the end is taken from the germline J gene. The chain combines TRBV7-8 with TRBJ2-5; D is unclear. Germline V gene lookup returns CDR1 SGHVS and CDR2 FQNEAQ. Between the trimmed V and J ends, which lost 6 bases and 0 bases, there was a span of 8 bases. This CDR3 region has 13 residues. The sequenced part of the CDR3 DNA is TGTGCCAGCAGTTCAGGAAACCAAGAGACC. This gives the protein CASSSGNQET. The whole CDR3 protein is CASSSGNQETQYF.

A word on this clone: The read halts 3 residues ahead of the CDR3 end, with the missing end drawn from the germline J gene. V usage is TRBV18 and J usage is TRBJ1-5; D gene ambiguous. The V gene's germline CDR1 is KGHSH and CDR2 LQKENI. The length of the CDR3 is 15 residues. V dropped 3 bases and J dropped 0 bases, with 9 bases sitting between them. The CDR3 DNA, read in part, is TGTGCCAGCTCACCCACAGTGTATAGCAATCAGCCC. It translates to CASSPTVYSNQP. Given in full, the CDR3 is CASSPTVYSNQPQHF.

Ten or more counts support this clone. The read ends 3 residues early relative to the CDR3; the germline J gene fills the gap. V is TRBV28 and J is TRBJ1-4; D gene unclear. The V gene's germline CDR1 is MDHEN and CDR2 SYDVKM. The germline V and J ends were trimmed by 7 bases and 2 bases, with 14 bases remaining between them. The CDR3 loop spans 15 amino acids. Partial CDR3 DNA: TGTGCCAGCAAAACAGCCCTGGTTACTAATGAAAAA. This translates into CASKTALVTNEK. The complete CDR3 reads CASKTALVTNEKLFF.

This clone was seen ten or more times. The CDR3 region is CAWSRGFTEAFF. CDR3 DNA (partial): TGTGCCTGGAGTAGAGGCTTCACTGAA. The chain links TRBV30 to TRBJ1-1; D is unresolved. From the germline J gene comes the end of the CDR3, since the read stops 3 residues before it. CDR3 length: 12 residues. Germline V gene lookup returns CDR1 GTSNPN and CDR2 SVGIG (reference sequence). Trimming cost V 2 bases and J 4 bases, with 8 bases left between them.

On this clone: The sequenced fragment ends 3 residues before the CDR3 boundary, so the rest is inferred from the germline J gene. V is TRBV7-3 and J is TRBJ2-3; 8 bases agree with TRBD2. The CDR3 extends over 17 amino acids. Germline loops: CDR1 SGHTA, CDR2 FQGTGA. Trimming cost V 5 bases and J 3 bases; bases outside gene matches: 13. The CDR3 sequence is CASSPIRVGGVTDTQYF. The CDR3 bases that were read are TGTGCCAGCAGCCCCATTCGGGTCGGGGGGGTGACAGATACG.

This clone has at least ten counts. Sequencing ends 3 residues short of the CDR3 end; the germline J gene provides the rest. V gene TRBV19 combines with J gene TRBJ1-5, with D hard to call. This CDR3 is 17 amino acids long. Germline V lookup: CDR1 LNHDA, CDR2 SQIVND (reference sequence). Trimming took off 1 base at V and 0 bases at J, with 13 bases between the two ends. The CDR3 loop reads CASSIVTIRGSNQPQHF. Incomplete CDR3 DNA: TGTGCCAGTAGTATAGTGACCATCCGGGGTAGCAATCAGCCC.

This clone was seen many times. Read data end 3 residues before the CDR3 end; the end is taken from the germline J gene. The chain combines TRBV5-1 with TRBJ2-3; 7 nucleotides line up with TRBD2. Germline V gene lookup returns CDR1 SGHRS and CDR2 YFSETQ. The CDR3 sequence is 13 residues long. J lost 2 bases, V lost 7 bases, and 4 bases had no gene match. CDR3: CASLAENTDTQYF. CDR3 bases read: TGCGCCAGCCTAGCGGAGAACACAGATACG.